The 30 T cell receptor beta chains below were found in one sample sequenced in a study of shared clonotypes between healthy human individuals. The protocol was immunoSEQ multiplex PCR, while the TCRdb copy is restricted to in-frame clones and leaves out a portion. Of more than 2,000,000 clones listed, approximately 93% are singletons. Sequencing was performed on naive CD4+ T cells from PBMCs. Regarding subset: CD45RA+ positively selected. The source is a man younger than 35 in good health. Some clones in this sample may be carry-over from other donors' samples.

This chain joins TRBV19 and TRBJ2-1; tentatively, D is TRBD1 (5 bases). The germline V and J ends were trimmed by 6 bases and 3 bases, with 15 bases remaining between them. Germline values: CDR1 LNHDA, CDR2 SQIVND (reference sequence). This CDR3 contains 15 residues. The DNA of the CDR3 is TGTGCCAGTAGGGGGCGCGCCCACAACTACAATGAGCAGTTCTTC. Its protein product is CASRGRAHNYNEQFF. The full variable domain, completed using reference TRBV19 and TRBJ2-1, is DGGITQSPKYLFRKEGQNVTLSCEQNLNHDAMYWYRQDPGQGLRLIYYSQIVNDFQKGDIAEGYSVSREKKESFPLTVTSAQKNPTAFYLCASRGRAHNYNEQFFGPGTRLTVL.

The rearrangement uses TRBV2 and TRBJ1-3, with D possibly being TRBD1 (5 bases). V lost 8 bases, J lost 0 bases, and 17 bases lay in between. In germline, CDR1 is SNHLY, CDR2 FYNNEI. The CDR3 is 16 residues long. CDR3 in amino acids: CASYLGRDYSGNTIYF. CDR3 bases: TGTGCCAGCTACCTTGGCCGGGACTACTCTGGAAACACCATATATTTT.

CDR3 sequence: CASSLAGLAGGTGELFF. The CDR3 DNA follows: TGTGCCAGCAGCTTGGCGGGACTAGCGGGAGGCACCGGGGAGCTGTTTTTT. The V and J genes are TRBV5-4 and TRBJ2-2, with TRBD2 matching 15 bases. CDR3 length: 17 residues. V was pared by 0 bases and J by 4 bases, with 1 base of the junction left unmatched. From germline, CDR1 is SGHNT and CDR2 YYREEE (reference sequence).

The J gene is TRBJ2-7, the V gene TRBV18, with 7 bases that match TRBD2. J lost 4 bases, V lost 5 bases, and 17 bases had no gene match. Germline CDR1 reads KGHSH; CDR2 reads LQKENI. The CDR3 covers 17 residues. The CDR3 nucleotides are TGTGCCAGCTCAACGGCCCGAGACTCCGGCGGGGGATACGAGCAGTACTTC. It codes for CASSTARDSGGGYEQYF.

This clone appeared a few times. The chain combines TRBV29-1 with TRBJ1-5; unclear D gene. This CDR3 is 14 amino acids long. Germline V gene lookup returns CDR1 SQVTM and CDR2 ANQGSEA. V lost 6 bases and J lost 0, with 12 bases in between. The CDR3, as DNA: TGCAGCGTATCCGGCCAGTATAGCAATCAGCCCCAGCATTTT. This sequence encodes CSVSGQYSNQPQHF.

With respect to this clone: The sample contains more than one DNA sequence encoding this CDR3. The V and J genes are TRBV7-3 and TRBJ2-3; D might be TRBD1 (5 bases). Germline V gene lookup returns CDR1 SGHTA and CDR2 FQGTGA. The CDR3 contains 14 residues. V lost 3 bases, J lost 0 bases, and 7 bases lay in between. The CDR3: CASSFDRSTDTQYF. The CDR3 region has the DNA TGTGCCAGCAGCTTTGACAGAAGCACAGATACGCAGTATTTT.

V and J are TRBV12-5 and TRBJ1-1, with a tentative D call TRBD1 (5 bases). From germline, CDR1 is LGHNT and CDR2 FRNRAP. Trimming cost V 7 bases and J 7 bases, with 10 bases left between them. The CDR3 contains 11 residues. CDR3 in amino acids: CASVSGGEAFF. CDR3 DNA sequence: TGTGCTAGTGTCTCGGGGGGTGAAGCTTTCTTT.

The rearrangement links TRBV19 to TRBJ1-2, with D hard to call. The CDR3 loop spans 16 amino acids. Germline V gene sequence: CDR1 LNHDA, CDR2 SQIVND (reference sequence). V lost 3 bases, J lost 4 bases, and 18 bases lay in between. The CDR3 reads CASSILPSTATYGYTF. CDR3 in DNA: TGTGCCAGTAGTATCCTCCCTTCCACCGCGACCTATGGCTACACCTTC.

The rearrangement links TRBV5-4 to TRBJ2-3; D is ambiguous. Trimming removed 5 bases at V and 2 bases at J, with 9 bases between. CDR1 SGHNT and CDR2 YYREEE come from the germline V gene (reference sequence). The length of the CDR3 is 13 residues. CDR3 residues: CASRVRYTDTQYF. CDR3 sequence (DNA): TGTGCCAGCAGGGTCAGATACACAGATACGCAGTATTTT.

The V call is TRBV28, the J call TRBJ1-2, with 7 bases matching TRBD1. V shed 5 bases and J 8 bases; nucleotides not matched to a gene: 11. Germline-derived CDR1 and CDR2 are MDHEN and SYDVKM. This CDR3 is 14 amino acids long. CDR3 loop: CASSKRYRGGGYTF. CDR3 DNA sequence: TGTGCCAGCAGTAAGCGTTACAGGGGTGGCGGCTACACCTTC.

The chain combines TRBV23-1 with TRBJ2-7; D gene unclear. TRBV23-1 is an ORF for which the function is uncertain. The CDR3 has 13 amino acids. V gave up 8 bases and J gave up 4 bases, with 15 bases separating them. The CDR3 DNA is TGCGCCAGCGATCTTTTGCAGCCTTACGAGCAGTACTTC. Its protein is CASDLLQPYEQYF.

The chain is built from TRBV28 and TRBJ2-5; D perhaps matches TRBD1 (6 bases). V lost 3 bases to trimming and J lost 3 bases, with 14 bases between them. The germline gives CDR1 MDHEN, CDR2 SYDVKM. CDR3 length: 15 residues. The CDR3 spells CASSFWGRDKETQYF. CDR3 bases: TGTGCCAGCAGTTTTTGGGGCCGGGACAAAGAGACCCAGTACTTC.

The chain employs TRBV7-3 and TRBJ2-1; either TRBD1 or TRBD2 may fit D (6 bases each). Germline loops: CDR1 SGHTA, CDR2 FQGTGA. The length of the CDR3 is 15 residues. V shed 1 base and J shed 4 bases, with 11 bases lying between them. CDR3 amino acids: CASSLKGGTYNEQFF. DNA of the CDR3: TGTGCCAGCAGCTTAAAAGGCGGGACATACAATGAGCAGTTCTTC.

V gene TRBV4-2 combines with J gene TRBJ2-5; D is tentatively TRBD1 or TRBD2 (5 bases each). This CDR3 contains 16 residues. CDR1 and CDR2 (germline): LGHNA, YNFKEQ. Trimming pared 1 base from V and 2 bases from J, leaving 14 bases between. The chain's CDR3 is CASSQGAARGQETQYF. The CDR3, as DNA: TGTGCCAGCAGCCAAGGGGCCGCGAGGGGACAAGAGACCCAGTACTTC.

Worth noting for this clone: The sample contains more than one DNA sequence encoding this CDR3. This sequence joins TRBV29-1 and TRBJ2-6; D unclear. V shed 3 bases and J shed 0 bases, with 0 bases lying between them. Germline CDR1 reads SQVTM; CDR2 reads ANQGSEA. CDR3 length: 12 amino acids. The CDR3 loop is CSVDSGANVLTF. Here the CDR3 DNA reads TGCAGCGTTGACTCTGGGGCCAACGTCCTGACTTTC.

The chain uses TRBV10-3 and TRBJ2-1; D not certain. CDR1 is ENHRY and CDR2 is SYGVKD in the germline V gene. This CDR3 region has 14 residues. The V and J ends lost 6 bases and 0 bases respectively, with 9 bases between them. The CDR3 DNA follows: TGTGCCATCAGCTCAATCCCCTCCTACAATGAGCAGTTCTTC. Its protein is CAISSIPSYNEQFF.

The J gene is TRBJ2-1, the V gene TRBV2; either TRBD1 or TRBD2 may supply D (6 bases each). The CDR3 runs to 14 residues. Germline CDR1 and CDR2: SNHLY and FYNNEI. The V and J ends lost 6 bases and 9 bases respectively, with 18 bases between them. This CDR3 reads CASRTDPGAGEQFF. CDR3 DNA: TGTGCCAGCAGGACGGACCCGGGGGCCGGTGAGCAGTTCTTC.

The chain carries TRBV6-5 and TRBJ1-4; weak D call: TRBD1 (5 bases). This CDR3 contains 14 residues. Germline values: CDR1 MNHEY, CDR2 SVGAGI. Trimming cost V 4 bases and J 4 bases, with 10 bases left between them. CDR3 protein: CASSFYGGNEKLFF. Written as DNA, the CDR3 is TGTGCCAGCAGTTTCTACGGGGGTAATGAAAAACTGTTTTTT.

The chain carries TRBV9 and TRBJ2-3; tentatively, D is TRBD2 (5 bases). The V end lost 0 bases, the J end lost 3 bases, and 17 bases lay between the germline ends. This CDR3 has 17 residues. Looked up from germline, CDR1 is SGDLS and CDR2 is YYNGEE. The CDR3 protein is CASSVGERVAGTDTQYF. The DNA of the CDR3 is TGTGCCAGCAGCGTAGGGGAGAGGGTAGCAGGTACAGATACGCAGTATTTT.

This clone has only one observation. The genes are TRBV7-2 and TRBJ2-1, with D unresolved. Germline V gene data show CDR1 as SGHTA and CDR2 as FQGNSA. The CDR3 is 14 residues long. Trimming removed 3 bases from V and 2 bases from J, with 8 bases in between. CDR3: CASSFGQAYNEQFF. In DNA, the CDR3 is TGTGCCAGCAGCTTTGGGCAAGCCTACAATGAGCAGTTCTTC.

The CDR3 region has the DNA TGTGCCAGCAGTGGTGGGGCTAGCGGGAAAAATGAGCAGTTCTTC. The encoded protein is CASSGGASGKNEQFF. The chain has TRBV2 and TRBJ2-1, with 9 positions matching TRBD2. The CDR3 length is 15 residues. The V segment lost 4 bases and the J segment 7 bases; nucleotides outside the gene matches: 8. The germline V gene encodes CDR1 SNHLY and CDR2 FYNNEI.

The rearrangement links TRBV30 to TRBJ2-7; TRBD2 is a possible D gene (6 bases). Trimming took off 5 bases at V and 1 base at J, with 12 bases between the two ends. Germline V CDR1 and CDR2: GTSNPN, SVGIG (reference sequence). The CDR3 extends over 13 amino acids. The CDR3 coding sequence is TGTGCCTGGTGTGGCGGGGCATCCTACGAGCAGTACTTC. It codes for CAWCGGASYEQYF. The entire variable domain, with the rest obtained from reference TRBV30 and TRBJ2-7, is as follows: SQTIHQWPATLVQPVGSPLSLECTVEGTSNPNLYWYRQAAGRGLQLLFYSVGIGQISSEVPQNLSASRPQDRQFILSSKKLLLSDSGFYLCAWCGGASYEQYFGPGTRLTVT.

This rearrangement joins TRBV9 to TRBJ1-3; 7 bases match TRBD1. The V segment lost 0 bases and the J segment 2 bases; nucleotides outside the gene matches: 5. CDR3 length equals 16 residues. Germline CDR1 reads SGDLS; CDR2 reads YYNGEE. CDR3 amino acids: CASSVASQGAGNTIYF. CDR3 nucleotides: TGTGCCAGCAGCGTAGCGAGTCAGGGGGCTGGAAACACCATATATTTT. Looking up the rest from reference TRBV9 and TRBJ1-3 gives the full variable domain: DSGVTQTPKHLITATGQRVTLRCSPRSGDLSVYWYQQSLDQGLQFLIQYYNGEERAKGNILERFSAQQFPDLHSELNLSSLELGDSALYFCASSVASQGAGNTIYFGEGSWLTVV.

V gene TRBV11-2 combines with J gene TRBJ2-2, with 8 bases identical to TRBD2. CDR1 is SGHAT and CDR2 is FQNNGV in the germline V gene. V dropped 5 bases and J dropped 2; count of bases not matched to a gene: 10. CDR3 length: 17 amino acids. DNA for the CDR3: TGTGCCAGCAGCCCAAGGGGACTAGGCCCAAACACCGGGGAGCTGTTTTTT. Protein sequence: CASSPRGLGPNTGELFF.

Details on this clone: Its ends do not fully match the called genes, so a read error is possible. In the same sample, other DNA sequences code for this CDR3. The CDR3 nucleotides are TGTGCCAGCTCCCCACGACAGGGCAGCACAGATACGCAGTATTTT. This translates into CASSPRQGSTDTQYF. The chain carries TRBV18 and TRBJ2-3; TRBD1 aligns across 7 bases. The germline V gene encodes CDR1 KGHSH and CDR2 LQKENI. The CDR3 consists of 15 residues.

CDR3 sequence: CASSSQQRGETQYF. The CDR3 DNA sequence: TGTGCCAGCAGTTCCCAACAGAGGGGCGAGACCCAGTACTTC. The chain links TRBV6-5 to TRBJ2-5, with D perhaps matching TRBD1 or TRBD2 (5 bases each). Trimming removed 4 bases from V and 5 bases from J, with 14 bases in between. Germline V gene data show CDR1 as MNHEY and CDR2 as SVGAGI. This CDR3 is 14 amino acids long.

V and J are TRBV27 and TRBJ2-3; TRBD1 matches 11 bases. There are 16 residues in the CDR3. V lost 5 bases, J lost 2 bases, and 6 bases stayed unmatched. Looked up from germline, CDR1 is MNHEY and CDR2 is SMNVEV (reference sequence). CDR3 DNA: TGTGCCAGCAGTGCCTGGACAGGGGGCAACACAGATACGCAGTATTTT. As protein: CASSAWTGGNTDTQYF.

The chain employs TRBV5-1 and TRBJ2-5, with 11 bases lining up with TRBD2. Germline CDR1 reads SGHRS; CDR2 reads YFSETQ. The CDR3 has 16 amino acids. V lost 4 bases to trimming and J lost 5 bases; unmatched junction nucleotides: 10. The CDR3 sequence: CASSAELAGVGETQYF. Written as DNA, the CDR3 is TGCGCCAGCAGCGCCGAACTAGCGGGAGTAGGGGAGACCCAGTACTTC.

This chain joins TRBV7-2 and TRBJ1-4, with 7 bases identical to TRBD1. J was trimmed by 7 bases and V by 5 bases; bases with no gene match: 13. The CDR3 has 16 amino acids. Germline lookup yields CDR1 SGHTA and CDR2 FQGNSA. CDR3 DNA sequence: TGTGCCAGCAGCGAAGGACGAACAGGGGTCGGTGAAAAACTGTTTTTT. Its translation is CASSEGRTGVGEKLFF. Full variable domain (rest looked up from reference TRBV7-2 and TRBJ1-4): GAGVSQSPSNKVTEKGKDVELRCDPISGHTALYWYRQSLGQGLEFLIYFQGNSAPDKSGLPSDRFSAERTGGSVSTLTIQRTQQEDSAVYLCASSEGRTGVGEKLFFGSGTQLSVL.

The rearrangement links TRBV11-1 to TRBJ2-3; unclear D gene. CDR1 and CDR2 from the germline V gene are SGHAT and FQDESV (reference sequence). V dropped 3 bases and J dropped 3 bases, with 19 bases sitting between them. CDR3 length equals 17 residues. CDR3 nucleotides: TGTGCCAGCAGCTTCCCCTGGACCCGCGGCCTGACAGATACGCAGTATTTT. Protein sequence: CASSFPWTRGLTDTQYF.